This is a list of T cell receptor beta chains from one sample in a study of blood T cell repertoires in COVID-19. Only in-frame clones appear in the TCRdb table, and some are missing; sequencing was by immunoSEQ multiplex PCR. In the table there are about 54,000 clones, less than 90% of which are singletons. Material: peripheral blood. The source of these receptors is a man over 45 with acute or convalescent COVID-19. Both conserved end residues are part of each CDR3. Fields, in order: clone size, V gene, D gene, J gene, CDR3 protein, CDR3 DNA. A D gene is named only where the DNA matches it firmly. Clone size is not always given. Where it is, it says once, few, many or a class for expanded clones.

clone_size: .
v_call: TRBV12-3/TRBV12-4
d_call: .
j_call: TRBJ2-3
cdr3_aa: CASSLTDTQYF
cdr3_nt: TGTGCCAGCAGTCTTACAGATACGCAGTATTTT

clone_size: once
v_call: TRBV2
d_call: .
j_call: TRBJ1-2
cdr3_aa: CASSEESRGGGYTF
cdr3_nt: TGTGCCAGCAGTGAGGAGAGTCGCGGGGGTGGCTACACCTTC

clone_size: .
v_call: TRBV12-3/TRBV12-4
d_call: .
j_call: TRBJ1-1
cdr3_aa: CASSFYLNTEAFF
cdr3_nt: TGTGCCAGCAGTTTTTATTTGAACACTGAAGCTTTCTTT

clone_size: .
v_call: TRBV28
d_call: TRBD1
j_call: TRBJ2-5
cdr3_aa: CASRLTGTETQYF
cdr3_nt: TGTGCCAGCAGACTGACAGGGACAGAGACCCAGTACTTC

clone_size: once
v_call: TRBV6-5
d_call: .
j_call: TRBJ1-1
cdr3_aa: CASSYSSGEAFF
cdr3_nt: TGTGCCAGCAGTTACTCTAGTGGTGAAGCTTTCTTT

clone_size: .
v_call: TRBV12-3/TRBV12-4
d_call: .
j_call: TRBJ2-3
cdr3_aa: CASSFFGTDTQYF
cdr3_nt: TGTGCCAGCAGTTTCTTCGGGACAGATACGCAGTATTTT

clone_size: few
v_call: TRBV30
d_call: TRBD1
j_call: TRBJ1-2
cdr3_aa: CAWTRDRALNYGYTF
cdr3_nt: TGTGCCTGGACCAGAGACAGGGCCCTTAACTATGGCTACACCTTC

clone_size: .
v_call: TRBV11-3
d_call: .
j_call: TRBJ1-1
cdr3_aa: CASTNPGCNAEAFF
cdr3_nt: TGTGCCAGCACCAACCCAGGTTGTAACGCTGAAGCTTTCTTT

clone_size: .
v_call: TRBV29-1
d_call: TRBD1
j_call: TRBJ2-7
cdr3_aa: CSVSTQGSYEQYF
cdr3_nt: TGCAGCGTCTCAACACAGGGGTCCTACGAGCAGTACTTC

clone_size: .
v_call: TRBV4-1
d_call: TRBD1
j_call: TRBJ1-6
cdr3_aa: CASSQDPGIDRVHSPLHF
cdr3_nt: TGCGCCAGCAGCCAAGATCCTGGTATTGACAGGGTCCATTCACCCCTCCACTTT

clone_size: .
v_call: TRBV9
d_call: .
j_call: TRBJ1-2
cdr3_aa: CASSVRQDHGYTF
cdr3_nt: TGTGCCAGCAGCGTACGACAGGATCATGGCTACACCTTC

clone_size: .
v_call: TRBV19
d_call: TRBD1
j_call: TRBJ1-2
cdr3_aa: CASSTGQAHYGYTF
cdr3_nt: TGTGCCAGTAGTACGGGACAGGCTCATTATGGCTACACCTTC

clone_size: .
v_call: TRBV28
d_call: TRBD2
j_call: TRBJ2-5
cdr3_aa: CASRPPPGTSGRAPEGAQYF
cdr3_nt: TGTGCCAGCAGGCCCCCCCCCGGGACTAGCGGGAGGGCCCCCGAGGGAGCCCAGTACTTC

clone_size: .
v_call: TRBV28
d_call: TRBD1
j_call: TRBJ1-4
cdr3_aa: CASSLYEGTDNEKLFF
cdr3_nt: TGTGCCAGCAGTTTATATGAAGGGACAGATAATGAAAAACTGTTTTTT

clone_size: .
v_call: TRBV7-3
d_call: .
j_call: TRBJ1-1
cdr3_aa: CASSWDKNTEAFF
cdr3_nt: TGTGCCAGCAGCTGGGACAAGAACACTGAAGCTTTCTTT

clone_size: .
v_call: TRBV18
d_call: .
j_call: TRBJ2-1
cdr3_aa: CASSPGAYNEQFF
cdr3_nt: TGTGCCAGCTCACCTGGGGCTTACAATGAGCAGTTCTTC

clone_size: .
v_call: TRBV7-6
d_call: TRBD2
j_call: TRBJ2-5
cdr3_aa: CASSHYPGLGPQETQYF
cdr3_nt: TGTGCCAGCAGCCATTACCCGGGACTAGGACCCCAAGAGACCCAGTACTTC

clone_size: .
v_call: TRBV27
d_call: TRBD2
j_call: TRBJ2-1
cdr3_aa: CASSLSAGTSGSSEQFF
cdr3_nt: TGTGCCAGCAGTTTATCAGCCGGGACTAGCGGGAGTAGTGAGCAGTTCTTC

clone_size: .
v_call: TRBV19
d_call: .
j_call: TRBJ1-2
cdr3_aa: CASSMVPGAGYGYTF
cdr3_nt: TGTGCCAGTAGTATGGTCCCAGGGGCAGGCTATGGCTACACCTTC

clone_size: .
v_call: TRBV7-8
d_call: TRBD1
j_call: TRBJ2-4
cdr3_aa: CASSSGLTGPANIQYF
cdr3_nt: TGTGCCAGCAGCTCCGGATTGACAGGGCCGGCAAACATTCAGTACTTC

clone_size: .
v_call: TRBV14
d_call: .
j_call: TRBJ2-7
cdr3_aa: CASSLPGDYEQYF
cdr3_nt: TGTGCCAGCAGCCTCCCGGGGGACTACGAGCAGTACTTC

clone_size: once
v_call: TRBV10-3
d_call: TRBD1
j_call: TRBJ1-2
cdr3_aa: CAINPGTGDYGYTF
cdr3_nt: TGTGCCATCAACCCCGGGACAGGGGACTATGGCTACACCTTC

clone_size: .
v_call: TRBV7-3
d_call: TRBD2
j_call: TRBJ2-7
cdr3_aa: CASSPQGGVYEQYF
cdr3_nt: TGTGCCAGCAGCCCCCAGGGAGGGGTGTACGAGCAGTACTTC

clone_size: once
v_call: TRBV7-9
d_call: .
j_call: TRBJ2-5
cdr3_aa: CASSYSFQETQYF
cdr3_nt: TGTGCCAGCAGCTATTCGTTCCAGGAGACCCAGTACTTC

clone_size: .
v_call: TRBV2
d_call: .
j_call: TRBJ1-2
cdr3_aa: CASSDPQDYGYTF
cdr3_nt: TGTGCCAGCAGTGACCCACAGGACTATGGCTACACCTTC

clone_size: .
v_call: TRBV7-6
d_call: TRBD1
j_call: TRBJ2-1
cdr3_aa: CASRLTPPGQGRNEQFF
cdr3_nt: TGTGCCAGCAGATTAACCCCCCCGGGACAGGGTCGTAATGAGCAGTTCTTC

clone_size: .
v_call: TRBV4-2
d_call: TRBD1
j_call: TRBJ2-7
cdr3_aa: CASSPADRAYEQYF
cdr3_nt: TGTGCCAGCAGCCCAGCAGACAGGGCCTACGAGCAGTACTTC

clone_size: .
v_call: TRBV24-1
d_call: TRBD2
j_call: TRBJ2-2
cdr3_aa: CATSDGPGGRDTGELFF
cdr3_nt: TGTGCCACCAGTGACGGCCCAGGCGGGAGGGACACCGGGGAGCTGTTTTTT

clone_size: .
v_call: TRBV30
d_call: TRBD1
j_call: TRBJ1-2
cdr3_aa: CAWEGGQSLTGRDYGYTF
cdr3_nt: TGTGCCTGGGAGGGGGGACAGTCTCTCACAGGACGGGACTATGGCTACACCTTC

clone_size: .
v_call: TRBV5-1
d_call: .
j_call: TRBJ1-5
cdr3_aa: CASSLDGQPQHF
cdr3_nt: TGCGCCAGCAGCTTGGACGGGCAGCCCCAGCATTTT

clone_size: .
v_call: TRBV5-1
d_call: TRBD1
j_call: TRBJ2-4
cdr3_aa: CASSSGQGGSGIQYF
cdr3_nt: TGCGCCAGCAGCTCAGGACAGGGGGGTAGTGGCATTCAGTACTTC

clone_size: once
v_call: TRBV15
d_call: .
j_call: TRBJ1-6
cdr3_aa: CATAPGTPSSPLHF
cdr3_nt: TGTGCCACCGCTCCCGGGACACCGAGTTCACCCCTCCACTTT

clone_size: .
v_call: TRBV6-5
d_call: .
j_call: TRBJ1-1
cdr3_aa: CASSSPETANTEAFF
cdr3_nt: TGTGCCAGCAGTTCCCCCGAGACAGCCAACACTGAAGCTTTCTTT

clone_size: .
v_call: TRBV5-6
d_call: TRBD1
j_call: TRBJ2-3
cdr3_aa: CASSLRTGSTDTQYF
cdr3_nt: TGTGCCAGCAGCCTACGGACAGGGAGCACAGATACGCAGTATTTT

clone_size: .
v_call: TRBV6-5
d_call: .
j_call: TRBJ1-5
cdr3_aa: CASNREVSNQPQHF
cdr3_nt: TGTGCCAGCAACCGGGAGGTCAGCAATCAGCCCCAGCATTTT

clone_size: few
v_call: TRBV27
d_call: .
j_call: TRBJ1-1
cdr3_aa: CASNRQGPNTEAFF
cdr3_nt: TGTGCCAGCAACAGGCAGGGGCCGAACACTGAAGCTTTCTTT

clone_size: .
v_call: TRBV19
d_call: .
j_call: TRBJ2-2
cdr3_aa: CASSTQGTGELFF
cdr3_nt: TGTGCCAGTAGTACCCAGGGCACCGGGGAGCTGTTTTTT

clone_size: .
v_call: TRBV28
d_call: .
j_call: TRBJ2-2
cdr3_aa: CASLRGRYTGELFF
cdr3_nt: TGTGCCAGCCTACGGGGGAGGTATACCGGGGAGCTGTTTTTT

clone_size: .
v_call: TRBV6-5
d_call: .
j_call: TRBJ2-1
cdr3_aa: CASSYSDTYNEQFF
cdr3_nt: TGTGCCAGCAGTTACTCCGACACCTACAATGAGCAGTTCTTC

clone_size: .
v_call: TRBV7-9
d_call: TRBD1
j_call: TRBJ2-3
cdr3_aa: CASSPPRQGPTDTQYF
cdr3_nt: TGTGCCAGCAGCCCACCACGACAGGGCCCCACAGATACGCAGTATTTT

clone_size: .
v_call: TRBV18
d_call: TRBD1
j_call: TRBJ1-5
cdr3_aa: CASSPLGGQGLGSNQPQHF
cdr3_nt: TGTGCCAGCTCGCCGCTGGGTGGACAGGGGCTAGGATCCAATCAGCCCCAGCATTTT